Shown below are 18 T cell receptor beta chains from a single sample sequenced in a study of T cells in Graves' hyperthyroidism and ophthalmopathy. The investigators amplified TCR beta CDR3 regions from RNA transcripts. Carried out on the TCR CDR3, a first-round RT-PCR used the HTBI primer set. MiXCR, run by TCRdb on the multiplex PCR reads, gives a single entry per CDR3 protein. The table has approximately 420,000 distinct CDR3 sequences, about 15% seen once. Sequenced: blood. These receptors all come from a woman aged 25 to 45 with Graves' hyperthyroidism.

This clonotype was seen ten or more times. This chain links TRBV7-3 with TRBJ2-3, with 7 nucleotides matching TRBD2. This CDR3 has 17 amino acids. CDR1 is SGHTA, CDR2 FQGTGA, per germline. The ends lost 5 bases at V and 2 bases at J; junction bases unmatched: 13. The CDR3 DNA follows: TGTGCCAGCAGCATGACGACCCGGGGGGTGGACACAGATACGCAGTATTTT. It translates to CASSMTTRGVDTDTQYF.

This clonotype was seen many times. This chain connects TRBV7-2 to TRBJ2-1, with 7 bases identical to TRBD2. After removal of 1 base from V and 5 bases from J, the junction contained 5 bases not matched to a gene. This CDR3 region has 15 residues. Germline loops: CDR1 SGHTA, CDR2 FQGNSA. This chain's CDR3 is CASSLDGRRDNEQFF. In DNA form, the CDR3 reads TGTGCCAGCAGCTTAGACGGGAGGCGGGACAATGAGCAGTTCTTC.

This clonotype was observed many times. The V gene is TRBV20-1, the J gene TRBJ2-2; D remains ambiguous. Trimming left V 5 bases short and J 2 bases short, with 9 bases between. Germline CDR1 and CDR2: DFQATT and SNEGSKA (reference sequence). The length of the CDR3 is 13 residues. This CDR3 is CSALDGNTGELFF. The CDR3 DNA sequence: TGCAGTGCTTTGGACGGAAACACCGGGGAGCTGTTTTTT.

This CDR3 is CSATTSGRNPDTQYF. The DNA of the CDR3 is TGCAGTGCTACCACTAGCGGGAGGAACCCAGATACGCAGTATTTT. The chain has TRBV20-1 and TRBJ2-3, with 12 bases that match TRBD2. Germline CDR1 and CDR2: DFQATT and SNEGSKA (reference sequence). This CDR3 comprises 15 residues. Losses at the gene ends were 4 bases for V and 4 bases for J; bases not matched to a gene: 6.

With respect to this clonotype: A much larger clone is a single base away; this may be a read error. The J gene is TRBJ2-7, the V gene TRBV30; no clear D gene. With 3 bases removed from V and 2 bases from J, the gap between germline ends came to 8 bases. The germline gives CDR1 GTSNPN, CDR2 SVGIG (reference sequence). The CDR3 length is 12 residues. CDR3 coding DNA: TGTGCCTGGAGCGGGCCAGCCTACGAGCAGTACTTC. Translated: CAWSGPAYEQYF. The variable domain in full, with the rest retrieved from reference TRBV30 and TRBJ2-7, is SQTIHQWPATLVQPVGSPLSLECTVEGTSNPNLYWYRQAAGRGLQLLFYSVGIGQISSEVPQNLSASRPQDRQFILSSKKLLLSDSGFYLCAWSGPAYEQYFGPGTRLTVT.

This clonotype was recorded at least ten times. The chain combines TRBV5-1 with TRBJ2-3, with 9 bases aligning to TRBD2. The CDR3 contains 17 residues. Looked up from germline, CDR1 is SGHRS and CDR2 is YFSETQ. The junction had 7 bases not matched to a gene; V was cut back by 0 bases and J by 2 bases. In nucleotides, the CDR3 is TGCGCCAGCAGCTTGGCGGTCCTAGCGGGACCCACAGATACGCAGTATTTT. As protein: CASSLAVLAGPTDTQYF.

This clonotype was picked up many times. The V call is TRBV3-1, the J call TRBJ2-7; D gene uncertain. The germline CDR1 and CDR2 sequences are LGHDT and YNNKEL (reference sequence). The V end was cut by 5 bases, the J end by 3 bases, with 14 bases between. The CDR3 covers 14 residues. This CDR3 reads CASSVALKGYEQYF. The DNA for the CDR3 is TGTGCCAGCAGCGTAGCCCTTAAGGGCTACGAGCAGTACTTC.

This clonotype appeared a few times. The rearrangement links TRBV15 to TRBJ1-2; D gene ambiguous. Germline CDR1 and CDR2: LNHNV and YYDKDF (reference sequence). The CDR3 consists of 15 residues. The V and J ends lost 0 bases and 4 bases respectively, with 12 bases between them. Written as DNA, the CDR3 is TGTGCCACCAGCAGAGAGAGGTTGGGGAGCTATGGCTACACCTTC. This sequence encodes CATSRERLGSYGYTF.

This clonotype was recorded a few times. The rearrangement uses TRBV14 and TRBJ1-6; a possible D gene is TRBD1 (5 bases). With 1 base removed from V and 6 bases from J, the gap between germline ends came to 10 bases. This CDR3 has 15 amino acids. Germline V gene sequence: CDR1 SGHDN, CDR2 FVKESK. The CDR3 region has the DNA TGTGCCAGCAGCCAAGGCGTGCAGGGTAATTCACCCCTCCACTTT. Amino acids: CASSQGVQGNSPLHF.

Of note for this clonotype: A much more abundant neighbour one base away suggests this may be a read error. This likely comes from a read error, as the CDR3 has no conserved phenylalanine or tryptophan at its end. This chain uses TRBV20-1 with TRBJ2-7; TRBD1 matches 10 bases. Looked up from germline, CDR1 is DFQATT and CDR2 is SNEGSKA (reference sequence). V was clipped by 0 bases and J by 3 bases; unmatched bases: 5. The CDR3 has 15 amino acids. This CDR3 reads CSAREQGQGIYEQYL. The CDR3 DNA reads TGCAGTGCTAGAGAGCAGGGACAGGGGATCTACGAGCAGTACCTC.

J is TRBJ1-6 and V is TRBV27, with 7 bases matching TRBD1. Germline lookup yields CDR1 MNHEY and CDR2 SMNVEV (reference sequence). The CDR3 is made up of 15 amino acids. V lost 6 bases to trimming and J lost 4 bases; unmatched junction nucleotides: 6. CDR3 residues: CASRGRGGYNSPLHF. In DNA, the CDR3 is TGTGCCAGCAGGGGCAGGGGGGGTTATAATTCACCCCTCCACTTT.

This clonotype has ten or more counts. The CDR3 DNA is TGTGCCAGCAGGGATGACCCCACCGGGGAGCTGTTTTTT. Its translation: CASRDDPTGELFF. The chain couples TRBV12-3 or TRBV12-4 to TRBJ2-2; D is unclear. The V end lost 6 bases, the J end lost 4 bases, and 9 bases lay between the germline ends. The CDR3 sequence is 13 residues long.

The genes are TRBV20-1 and TRBJ1-6, with a tentative D call TRBD1 (5 bases). Trimming left V 3 bases short and J 2 bases short, with 11 bases between. This CDR3 contains 15 residues. Germline V gives CDR1 DFQATT, CDR2 SNEGSKA (reference sequence). This chain's CDR3 is CSASKGTAYNSPLHF. The DNA of the CDR3 is TGCAGTGCTAGTAAGGGGACCGCCTATAATTCACCCCTCCACTTT.

There are a few counts of this clonotype. The chain has TRBV7-3 and TRBJ2-7, with TRBD2 matching 13 bases. Germline CDR1 and CDR2: SGHTA and FQGTGA. V shed 4 bases and J 6 bases; nucleotides not matched to a gene: 6. This CDR3 contains 15 residues. CDR3 bases: TGTGCCAGCAGCTCCGGACTAGCGGGAGAGATCGAGCAGTACTTC. As protein: CASSSGLAGEIEQYF. The full variable domain, its missing parts supplied by reference TRBV7-3 and TRBJ2-7, is GAGVSQTPSNKVTEKGKYVELRCDPISGHTALYWYRQSLGQGPEFLIYFQGTGAADDSGLPNDRFFAVRPEGSVSTLKIQRTERGDSAVYLCASSSGLAGEIEQYFGPGTRLTVT.

CDR3 sequence (DNA): TGTGCCACCAGTGATCCCCTAACTAGCGGGAGAGGTACTAGCGGGGAGCTGTTTTTT. It yields the protein CATSDPLTSGRGTSGELFF. V gene TRBV24-1 combines with J gene TRBJ2-2; TRBD2 agrees at 11 bases. This CDR3 has 19 amino acids. With V trimmed by 3 bases and J by 7 bases, 15 bases remained unmatched. The germline gives CDR1 KGHDR, CDR2 SFDVKD.

This clonotype was picked up a small number of times. This chain joins TRBV9 and TRBJ2-5; 9 bases fit TRBD1. V lost 2 bases and J lost 2; bases outside the gene matches: 4. The CDR3 runs to 15 residues. The germline gives CDR1 SGDLS, CDR2 YYNGEE. DNA for the CDR3: TGTGCCAGCAGCGTTCGGACAGGGGTACAAGAGACCCAGTACTTC. It translates to CASSVRTGVQETQYF.

This rearrangement joins TRBV29-1 to TRBJ2-3; the D is unclear. V was pared by 7 bases and J by 6 bases, with 8 bases between. The V gene's germline CDR1 is SQVTM and CDR2 ANQGSEA. The CDR3 spans 10 residues. The CDR3, as DNA: TGCAGCGCTAGAAGGGATACGCAGTATTTT. Protein sequence: CSARRDTQYF.

This clonotype was seen many times. The V call is TRBV24-1, the J call TRBJ2-7; D gene uncertain. Germline loops: CDR1 KGHDR, CDR2 SFDVKD. The CDR3 loop spans 19 amino acids. V lost 3 bases and J lost 1, with 24 bases in between. CDR3 sequence reads: CATSDRSVAGAEGSYEQYF. In DNA, the CDR3 is TGTGCCACCAGTGATCGGAGCGTAGCTGGCGCGGAAGGGTCCTACGAGCAGTACTTC.